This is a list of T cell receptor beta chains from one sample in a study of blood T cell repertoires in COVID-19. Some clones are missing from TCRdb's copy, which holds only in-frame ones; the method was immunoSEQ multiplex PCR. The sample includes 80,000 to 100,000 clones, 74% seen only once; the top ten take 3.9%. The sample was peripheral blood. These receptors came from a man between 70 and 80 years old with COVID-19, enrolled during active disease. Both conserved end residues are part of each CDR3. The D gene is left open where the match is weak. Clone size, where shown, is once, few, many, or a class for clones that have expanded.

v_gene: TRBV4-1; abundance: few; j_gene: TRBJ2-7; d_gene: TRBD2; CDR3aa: CASSQDISSGIYEQYF; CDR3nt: TGCGCCAGCAGCCAAGATATCTCTAGCGGTATCTACGAGCAGTACTTC
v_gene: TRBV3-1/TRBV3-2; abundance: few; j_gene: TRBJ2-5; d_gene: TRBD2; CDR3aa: CASRGEETQYF; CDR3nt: TGTGCCAGCCGGGGGGAAGAGACCCAGTACTTC
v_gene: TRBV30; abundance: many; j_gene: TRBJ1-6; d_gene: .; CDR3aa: CACTGTGGYNSPLHF; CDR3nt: TGTGCCTGTACTGGTACAGGCGGCTATAATTCACCCCTCCACTTT
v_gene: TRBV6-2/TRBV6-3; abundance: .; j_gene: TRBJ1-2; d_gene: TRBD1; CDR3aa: CASSYGTGDFYGYTF; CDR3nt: TGTGCCAGCAGCTATGGGACAGGGGACTTCTATGGCTACACCTTC
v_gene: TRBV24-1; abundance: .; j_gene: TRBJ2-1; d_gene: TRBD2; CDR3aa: CATSDAGLEAYNEQFF; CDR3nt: TGTGCCACCAGTGATGCGGGACTAGAGGCGTACAATGAGCAGTTCTTC
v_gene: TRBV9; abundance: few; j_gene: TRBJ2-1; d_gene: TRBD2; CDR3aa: CASSVGLSNEQFF; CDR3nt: TGTGCCAGCAGCGTGGGACTATCAAATGAGCAGTTCTTC
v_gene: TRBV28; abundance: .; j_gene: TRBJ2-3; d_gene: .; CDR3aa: CASKNARWYTDTQYF; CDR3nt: TGTGCCAGCAAGAATGCCAGGTGGTACACAGATACGCAGTATTTT
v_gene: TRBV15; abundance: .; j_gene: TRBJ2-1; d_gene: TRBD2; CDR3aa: CATSREAVPEAGGLYLKNEQFF; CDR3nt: TGTGCCACCAGCAGAGAAGCCGTACCCGAAGCGGGAGGGCTATACTTAAAAAATGAGCAGTTCTTC
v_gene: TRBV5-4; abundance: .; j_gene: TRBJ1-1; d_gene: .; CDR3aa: CASSSSVRDIGTEAFF; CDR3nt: TGTGCCAGCAGCTCGTCCGTGCGGGATATTGGCACTGAAGCTTTCTTT
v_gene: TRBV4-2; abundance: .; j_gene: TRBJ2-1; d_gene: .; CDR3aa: CASSQANSKSYNEQFF; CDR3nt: TGTGCCAGCAGCCAAGCCAACTCGAAATCCTACAATGAGCAGTTCTTC
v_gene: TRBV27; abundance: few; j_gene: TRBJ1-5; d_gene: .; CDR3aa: CASSLYAGDYSNQPQHF; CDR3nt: TGTGCCAGCAGTTTATACGCAGGAGACTATAGCAATCAGCCCCAGCATTTT
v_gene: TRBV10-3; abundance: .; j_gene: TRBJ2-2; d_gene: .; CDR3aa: CASSTGPTGELFF; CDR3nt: TGTGCCTCCTCGACAGGTCCTACCGGGGAGCTGTTTTTT
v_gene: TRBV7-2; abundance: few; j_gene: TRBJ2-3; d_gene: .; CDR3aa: CASSLRDLTDTQYF; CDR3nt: TGTGCCAGCAGCCTCCGGGACTTAACAGATACGCAGTATTTT
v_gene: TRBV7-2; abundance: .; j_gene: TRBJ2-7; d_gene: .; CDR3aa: CASSLGGTGTYEQYF; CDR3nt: TGTGCCAGCAGCTTGGGAGGGACAGGCACCTACGAGCAGTACTTC
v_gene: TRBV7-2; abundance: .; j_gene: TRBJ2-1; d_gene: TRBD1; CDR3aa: CASRDRVNEQFF; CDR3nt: TGTGCCAGCCGGGACAGGGTCAATGAGCAGTTCTTC
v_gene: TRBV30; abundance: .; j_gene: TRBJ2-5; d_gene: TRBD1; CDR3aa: CAWSIGTGETQYF; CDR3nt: TGTGCCTGGAGCATAGGGACAGGAGAGACCCAGTACTTC
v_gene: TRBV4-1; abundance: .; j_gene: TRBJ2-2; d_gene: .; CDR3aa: CASSQVKGGTGELFF; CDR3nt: TGCGCCAGCAGCCAAGTAAAGGGGGGGACCGGGGAGCTGTTTTTT
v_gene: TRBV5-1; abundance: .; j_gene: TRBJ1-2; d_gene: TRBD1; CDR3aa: CASSLAPTGTGLGRGYTF; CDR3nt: TGCGCCAGCAGCTTGGCCCCAACAGGGACAGGGCTCGGGAGGGGCTACACCTTC
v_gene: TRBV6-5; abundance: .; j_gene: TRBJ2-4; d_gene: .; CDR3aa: CASSRRTSPNIQYF; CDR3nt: TGTGCCAGCAGTCGACGGACTTCTCCAAACATTCAGTACTTC
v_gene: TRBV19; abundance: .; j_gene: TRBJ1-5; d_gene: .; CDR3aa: CASSMTQGGGIKGNQPQHF; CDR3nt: TGTGCCAGTAGTATGACCCAAGGGGGGGGAATTAAAGGCAATCAGCCCCAGCATTTT
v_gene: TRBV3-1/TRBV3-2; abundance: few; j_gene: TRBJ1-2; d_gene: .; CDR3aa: CASSQDPFYGYTF; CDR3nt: TGTGCCAGCAGCCAAGACCCGTTCTATGGCTACACCTTC
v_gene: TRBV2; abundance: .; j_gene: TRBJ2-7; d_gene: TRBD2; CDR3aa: CASRGTSNSYEQYF; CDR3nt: TGTGCCAGCAGGGGGACTAGCAACTCTTACGAGCAGTACTTC
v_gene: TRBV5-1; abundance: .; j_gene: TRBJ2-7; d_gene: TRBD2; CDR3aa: CASSPQAGGLSYEQYF; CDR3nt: TGCGCCAGCAGCCCCCAGGCCGGGGGGTTATCCTACGAGCAGTACTTC
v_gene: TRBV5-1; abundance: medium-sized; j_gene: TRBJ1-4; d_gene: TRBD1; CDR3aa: CASSGQGASNEKLFF; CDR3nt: TGCGCCAGCAGCGGACAGGGGGCGAGTAATGAAAAACTGTTTTTT
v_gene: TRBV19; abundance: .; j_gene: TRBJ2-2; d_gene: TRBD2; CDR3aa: CASSYSGRSGGELFF; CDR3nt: TGTGCCAGTAGTTATAGCGGGAGGTCCGGTGGGGAGCTGTTTTTT
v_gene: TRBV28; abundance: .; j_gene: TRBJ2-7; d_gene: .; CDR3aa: CASSFQGEVWEQYF; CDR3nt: TGTGCCAGCAGTTTCCAGGGGGAGGTTTGGGAGCAGTACTTC
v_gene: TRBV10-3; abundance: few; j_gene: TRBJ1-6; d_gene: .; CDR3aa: CAARTPSSYNSPLHF; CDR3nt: TGTGCCGCCCGAACCCCGAGCTCCTATAATTCACCCCTCCACTTT
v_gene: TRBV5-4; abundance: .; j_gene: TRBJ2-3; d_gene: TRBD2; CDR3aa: CASSPSGEGDTQYF; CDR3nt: TGTGCCAGCAGCCCCTCGGGGGAGGGAGATACGCAGTATTTT
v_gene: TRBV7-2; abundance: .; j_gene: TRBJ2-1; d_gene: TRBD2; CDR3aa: CASSLGGSGRPSYNEQFF; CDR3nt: TGTGCCAGCAGCTTAGGCGGTAGCGGGAGGCCCTCCTACAATGAGCAGTTCTTC
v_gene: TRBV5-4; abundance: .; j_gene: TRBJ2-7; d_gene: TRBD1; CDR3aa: CASSRTGVEQYF; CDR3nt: TGTGCCAGCAGCCGGACAGGGGTCGAGCAGTACTTC
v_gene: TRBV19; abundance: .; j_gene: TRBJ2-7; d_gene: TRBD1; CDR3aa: CASSISAGGREQYF; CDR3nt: TGTGCCAGTAGTATCTCGGCAGGGGGCCGCGAGCAGTACTTC
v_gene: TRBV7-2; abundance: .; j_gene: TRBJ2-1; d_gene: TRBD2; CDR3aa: CASSPGPAGVGEQFF; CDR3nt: TGTGCCAGCAGCCCCGGCCCAGCGGGAGTGGGTGAGCAGTTCTTC
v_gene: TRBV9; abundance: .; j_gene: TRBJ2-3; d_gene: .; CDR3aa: CASSVGDSHSTDTQYF; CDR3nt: TGTGCCAGCAGCGTAGGCGACTCGCATAGCACAGATACGCAGTATTTT
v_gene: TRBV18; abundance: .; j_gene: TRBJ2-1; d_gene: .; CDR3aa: CASSQSPGASGEQFF; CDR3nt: TGTGCCAGCTCTCAATCACCAGGGGCCTCAGGGGAGCAGTTCTTC
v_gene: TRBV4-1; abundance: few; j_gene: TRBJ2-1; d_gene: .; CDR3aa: CASSQIGVSSYNEQFF; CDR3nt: TGCGCCAGCAGCCAAATCGGGGTCAGCTCCTACAATGAGCAGTTCTTC
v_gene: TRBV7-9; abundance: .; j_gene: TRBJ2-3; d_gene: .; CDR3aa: CASSLGGNPTDTQYF; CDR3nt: TGTGCCAGCAGCTTGGGCGGGAATCCCACAGATACGCAGTATTTT
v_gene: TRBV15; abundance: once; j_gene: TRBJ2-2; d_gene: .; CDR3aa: CATSREDGGNTGELFF; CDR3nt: TGTGCCACCAGCAGAGAAGACGGGGGGAACACCGGGGAGCTGTTTTTT
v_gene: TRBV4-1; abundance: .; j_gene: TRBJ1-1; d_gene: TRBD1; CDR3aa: CASSQAQGATEAFF; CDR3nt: TGCGCCAGCAGCCAAGCGCAGGGGGCCACTGAAGCTTTCTTT
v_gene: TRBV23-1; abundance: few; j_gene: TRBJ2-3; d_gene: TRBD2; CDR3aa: CASSHDGTSGNLAQYF; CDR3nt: TGCGCCAGCAGTCATGATGGGACTAGCGGGAACCTGGCGCAGTATTTT
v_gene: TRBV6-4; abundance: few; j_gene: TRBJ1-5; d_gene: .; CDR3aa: CASSQGIYSNQPQHF; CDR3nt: TGTGCCAGCAGCCAGGGGATCTATAGCAATCAGCCCCAGCATTTT
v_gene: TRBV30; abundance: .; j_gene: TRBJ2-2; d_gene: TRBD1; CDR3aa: CAWSVRTGHTGELFF; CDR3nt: TGTGCCTGGAGTGTTAGGACAGGGCACACCGGGGAGCTGTTTTTT
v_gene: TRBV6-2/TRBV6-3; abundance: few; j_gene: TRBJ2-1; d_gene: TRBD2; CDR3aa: CASSLLAGGFTYNEQFF; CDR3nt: TGTGCCAGCAGTTTACTAGCGGGAGGCTTCACCTACAATGAGCAGTTCTTC
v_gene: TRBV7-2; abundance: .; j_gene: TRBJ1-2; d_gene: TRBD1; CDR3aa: CASSLDRVAGYTF; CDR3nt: TGTGCCAGCAGCTTGGACAGGGTGGCTGGCTACACCTTC
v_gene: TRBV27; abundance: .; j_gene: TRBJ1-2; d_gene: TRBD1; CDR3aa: CASSLIPGTGGLGYTF; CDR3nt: TGTGCCAGCAGTTTAATCCCGGGGACAGGGGGGCTTGGCTACACCTTC
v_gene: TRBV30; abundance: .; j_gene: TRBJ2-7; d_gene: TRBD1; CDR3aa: CAWSAPTGGAGRLYYEQYF; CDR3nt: TGTGCCTGGAGTGCCCCGACAGGGGGCGCGGGTCGGCTATACTACGAGCAGTACTTC
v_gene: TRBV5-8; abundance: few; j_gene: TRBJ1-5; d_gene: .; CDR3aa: CASSKNGDSNQPQHF; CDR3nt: TGTGCCAGCTCAAAAAATGGGGACTCCAATCAGCCCCAGCATTTT
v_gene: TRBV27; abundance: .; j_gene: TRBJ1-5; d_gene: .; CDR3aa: CASSLGEFGNQPQHF; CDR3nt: TGTGCCAGCAGTTTAGGGGAGTTCGGCAATCAGCCCCAGCATTTT
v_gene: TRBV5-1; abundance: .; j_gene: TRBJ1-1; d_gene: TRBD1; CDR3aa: CASSLHRGRRTEAFF; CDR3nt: TGCGCCAGCAGCTTACACAGGGGGCGCAGAACTGAAGCTTTCTTT